This section outlines one T cell receptor (beta chain) sequence together with its context. This clone was seen a few times. The antigen it recognizes is unknown. Per-nucleotide qualities are absent, and no much larger clonotype sits a single base away. Healthy HIV-negative adults with no recently reported acute infections or vaccinations were included as donors. All donors were Caucasian adults living in Nashville, Tennessee, USA. CD4+ T cells were enriched by magnetic negative selection, after which naive cells were positively selected on CD45RA and the negative fraction was taken as the memory subset. Blood was obtained by leukapheresis, after which PBMCs were separated by Ficoll-Histopaque density gradient centrifugation and cryopreserved in liquid nitrogen vapor phase. Analytical flow cytometry was used to check the purity and quantity of each magnetically sorted T cell population. Genomic DNA was isolated from each sorted fraction and quantified by UV absorbance on a Nanodrop 2000c.

The sample is drawn from a study of shared clonotypes between healthy human individuals (dated by TCRdb to 2020 to 2021). Looking at the study overall: A few men and a couple of women, aged 18 to 49 years, made up the cohort. Per donor, three plates each were used for CD4 naive and CD4 memory, two for CD8 naive, and one for CD8 memory. The study deeply sequenced blood TCR repertoires of five healthy adults to estimate repertoire size and the extent of clonotype sharing between individuals. Different laboratories and diverse techniques were used to prepare libraries and sequence TCR repertoires, to increase sequencing depth and limit assay-specific biases. Per donor, leukapheresis produced somewhere between about 0.8 and 9.5 billion PBMCs. Study-wide findings and limitations: Naive subsets generally had larger estimated clonotype richness than memory subsets. Sampling was restricted to blood, and TCR repertoires in tissues likely differ from the TCR repertoires found in blood. Incomplete sequencing was indicated by rarefaction of sorted-subset datasets, despite the large sequencing depth. When a handful of donors were compared, the shared fraction of clonotypes was about 5.5% for naive CD4, more than 3% for naive CD8, 2% to 2.5% for memory CD4, and 0.4% for memory CD8. Pairwise subsampling led to the expectation that sequencing depth would affect the degree of clonotype sharing among donors. The genetic and exposure-history diversity represented was limited by the small number of donors. Higher generation probabilities were observed for clonotypes shared by all four sorted-subset donors than for non-shared clonotypes.

Using the deep immunoSEQ assay, TCR CDR3 regions were amplified from genomic DNA by multiplex PCR. Extracted genomic DNA from each cell subset was distributed evenly across all wells of several immunoSEQ 96-well plates, and each plate was treated as a replicate. For sorted subsets, about 200 ng genomic DNA, equal to about 30,000 T cell genomes, was loaded into each replicate PCR. Purified libraries were quantified with a Qubit 3.0 fluorometer, sized on a Bioanalyzer 2100, and re-quantified with the KAPA Library Quantification kit. Every immunoSEQ 96-well plate was sequenced on a dedicated single-read 150-cycle Illumina NextSeq 550 flow cell. As for the original processing: Because the immunoSEQ output included only junctional sequences and no quality scores, the filtering could not be the same as the filtering used for full-length reads. To assign V/J genes and CDR3, sequences were annotated using PyIR, a Python wrapper for IgBLAST v1.9, with IMGT germline references. Reads were removed for weak V/J assignments (E-value above 1e-6), missing CDR3, stop codons, out-of-frame junctions, or ambiguous translated residues. V3J clonotypes were defined by identical inferred V gene, J gene, and CDR3 amino acid sequence. The percentage overlap between two repertoires was calculated by dividing the number of shared unique clonotypes by the size of the smaller repertoire. RTK rarefaction, the Chao1 estimator, and Recon v2.1 estimates of unobserved clonotypes were used to assess repertoire richness. For all TCRbeta clonotypes obtained by the gDNA method from a handful of donors, generation probabilities were computed with OLGA. TCRdb's version of the immuneACCESS table is confined to in-frame rearrangements and falls short of the full clone set. An unresolved V gene accounts for under half of the shortfall where checked; the remainder is of unknown origin. That table supplies the V and J calls and clone size; D and trimming were determined from the DNA. Here the sample has 950,000 to 1,100,000 clones; around 82% occur a single time. Clones ranked in the top ten supply 0.6% to 0.7% of the sample.

The clonotype was recovered from a man younger than 35 in good health. Some clones in this sample may be carry-over from other donors' samples. Sequences were obtained from memory CD4+ T cells from PBMCs. Per the publication, the cell subset or site label means: CD45RA-negative fraction.

The DNA sequence is given as TGTGCCTGGGGGGGTTGGGACACCGCCTACGAGCAGTACTTC. The translation is CAWGGWDTAYEQYF. The chain employs TRBV30 and TRBJ2-7; the D region possibly corresponds to TRBD1 (6 bases align). V is pared back by 5 bases and J by 2 bases, with 16 bases lying between the germline termini. From the cysteine up to the phenylalanine, the CDR3 has a length of 14 residues. The sequence is cut down to CDR3 DNA, 42 bases in frame from base 1. The germline V gene (reference sequence) sets CDR1 to GTSNPN and CDR2 to SVGIG.